One sample yielded the 9 T cell receptor beta chains listed below, sequenced in a study of PD-L1 blockade in urothelial cancer (dated by TCRdb to 2015 to 2018). Sample time point, as interpreted from the label and publication: peripheral blood 6 weeks after treatment start. The library was built by means of the immunoSEQ multiplex PCR assay. The table comes from immuneACCESS by way of TCRdb, which keeps in-frame sequences with V and J called. Part of the clones is missing from these tables; in studies checked, under half for an unresolved V gene and the rest for unknown reasons. The sample table records about 40,000 clones; around four fifths of these occur just once. The ten biggest clones cover roughly a tenth of the sample. Sample: PBMCs, taken around atezolizumab (anti-PD-L1) treatment. The receptor set was obtained from a man between 40 and 49 years old with urothelial cancer.

This chain connects TRBV11-3 to TRBJ2-2; D is possibly TRBD2 (6 bases). Germline assignment: CDR1 SGHNT and CDR2 YENEEA. The V and J ends lost 5 bases and 4 bases respectively, with 14 bases between them. The CDR3 covers 15 residues. Here the CDR3 DNA reads TGTGCCAGCAGCCCGGCAACTAGCAGCACCGGGGAGCTGTTTTTT. Translation: CASSPATSSTGELFF.

The CDR3 here is CASSVTGGDTDTQYF. CDR3 nucleotide sequence: TGTGCCAGCAGCGTCACAGGGGGCGACACAGATACGCAGTATTTT. The chain recombines TRBV9 with TRBJ2-3; 9 nucleotides align to TRBD1. Per germline, CDR1 SGDLS and CDR2 YYNGEE. V lost 2 bases to trimming and J lost 2 bases; unmatched junction nucleotides: 3. This CDR3 is 15 amino acids long.

V usage is TRBV2 and J usage is TRBJ2-2; 8 nucleotides agree with TRBD1. Losses at the gene ends were 2 bases for V and 1 base for J; bases not matched to a gene: 6. CDR1 and CDR2 from the germline V gene are SNHLY and FYNNEI. This CDR3 comprises 17 residues. The CDR3 reads CASSEPRDRRNTGELFF. The DNA of the CDR3 is TGTGCCAGCAGTGAACCACGGGACAGGAGGAACACCGGGGAGCTGTTTTTT. Looking up the rest from reference TRBV2 and TRBJ2-2 gives the full variable domain: EPEVTQTPSHQVTQMGQEVILRCVPISNHLYFYWYRQILGQKVEFLVSFYNNEISEKSEIFDDQFSVERPDGSNFTLKIRSTKLEDSAMYFCASSEPRDRRNTGELFFGEGSRLTVL.

The chain links TRBV5-1 to TRBJ2-3, with 7 nucleotides matching TRBD2. The trim removed 1 base at V and 3 bases at J, leaving 5 bases unmatched. There are 15 residues in the CDR3. The germline V gene encodes CDR1 SGHRS and CDR2 YFSETQ. This CDR3 is CASSLIAGETDTQYF. DNA of the CDR3: TGCGCCAGCAGCTTGATAGCGGGCGAGACAGATACGCAGTATTTT.

This chain joins TRBV30 and TRBJ2-1; tentatively, D is TRBD2 (6 bases). CDR3 length equals 14 residues. Trimming removed 3 bases from V and 5 bases from J, with 14 bases in between. Germline CDR1 GTSNPN, CDR2 SVGIG (reference sequence). DNA of the CDR3: TGTGCCTGGAGAATGGCGGGGTCCCACAATGAGCAGTTCTTC. It translates to CAWRMAGSHNEQFF.

The rearrangement links TRBV2 to TRBJ1-1, with D possibly TRBD1 on 5 matching bases. This CDR3 has 13 amino acids. The germline CDR1 and CDR2 sequences are SNHLY and FYNNEI. V gave up 1 base and J gave up 4 bases, with 7 bases separating them. The CDR3, as DNA: TGTGCCAGCAGTGAAGGGGGGGGCACTGAAGCTTTCTTT. Amino acids: CASSEGGGTEAFF.

This chain uses TRBV10-3 with TRBJ2-3; D call uncertain. This CDR3 contains 13 residues. Trimming took 3 bases from V and 3 from J, leaving 7 bases between them. The germline gives CDR1 ENHRY, CDR2 SYGVKD. Here the CDR3 DNA reads TGTGCCATCAGTGACCCCCCGACAGATACGCAGTATTTT. This translates into CAISDPPTDTQYF.

The chain recombines TRBV15 with TRBJ2-7; no definite D call. The CDR3 spans 14 residues. The germline gives CDR1 LNHNV, CDR2 YYDKDF (reference sequence). V dropped 0 bases and J dropped 3 bases, with 9 bases sitting between them. The CDR3 loop reads CATSRDVASYEQYF. The CDR3 DNA follows: TGTGCCACCAGCAGAGATGTCGCTAGCTACGAGCAGTACTTC.

This clone was counted a single time. The chain carries TRBV11-2 and TRBJ2-7, with TRBD2 identical over 7 bases. The CDR3 contains 16 residues. V was clipped by 5 bases and J by 0 bases; unmatched bases: 10. Per the germline V gene, CDR1 is SGHAT and CDR2 is FQNNGV. The chain's CDR3 is CASSTPAGPFSYEQYF. The CDR3 DNA is TGTGCCAGCAGCACCCCAGCGGGGCCCTTCTCCTACGAGCAGTACTTC.